The next 14 T cell receptor beta chains were all read from a single sample in a study of blood T cell repertoires in COVID-19. Some clones are missing from TCRdb's copy, which holds only in-frame ones; the method was immunoSEQ multiplex PCR. This table holds about 97,000 clones, about 72% found once. The specimen was peripheral blood. The receptor source for this set is a man aged 55 to 70 with active or convalescent COVID-19.

CDR3: CASDGREGAEAFF. For the CDR3, the DNA is TGTGCCAGCGACGGCAGGGAAGGGGCTGAAGCTTTCTTT. The rearrangement joins TRBV12-3 or TRBV12-4 to TRBJ1-1, with D possibly being TRBD1 (5 bases). The ends were cut back, 8 bases at V and 6 bases at J, with 16 bases in the middle. The CDR3 is 13 amino acids.

This clone was counted ten times or more. The genes are TRBV7-9 and TRBJ1-4, with TRBD1 identical over 8 bases. The CDR3 extends over 15 amino acids. Trimming at V came to 5 bases and at J to 3 bases, leaving 5 bases not matched to a gene. Per germline, CDR1 SEHNR and CDR2 FQNEAQ (reference sequence). The chain's CDR3 is CASSDRQGPNEKLFF. Here the CDR3 DNA reads TGTGCCAGCAGCGACCGACAGGGGCCTAATGAAAAACTGTTTTTT.

As concerns this clone: Additional DNA sequences in this sample encode the identical CDR3. V and J are TRBV5-8 and TRBJ2-1, with 8 bases that match TRBD2. This CDR3 has 14 amino acids. Germline loops: CDR1 SGHTS, CDR2 YDEGEE. J gave up 2 bases and V 4 bases, and 2 bases lay outside the gene matches. The CDR3 region is CASSLGLAYNEQFF. The CDR3 DNA is TGTGCCAGCAGCCTGGGACTAGCCTACAATGAGCAGTTCTTC.

The chain links TRBV24-1 to TRBJ2-3; 7 bases align to TRBD1. V lost 0 bases, J lost 3 bases, and 11 bases stayed unmatched. The germline CDR1 and CDR2 sequences are KGHDR and SFDVKD. This CDR3 has 18 residues. CDR3 sequence: CATSDLQVGDSRTDTQYF. The CDR3 nucleotides read TGTGCCACCAGTGATTTGCAAGTGGGGGACAGCCGAACAGATACGCAGTATTTT.

The chain recombines TRBV7-6 with TRBJ2-1; possibly TRBD2 for D (5 bases). The germline V gene encodes CDR1 SGHVS and CDR2 FNYEAQ. V lost 7 bases and J 5 bases, leaving 15 bases between the germline ends. CDR3 length equals 14 residues. The CDR3 is CASNPIRGNNEQFF. The CDR3 DNA reads TGTGCCAGCAACCCGATCCGGGGAAACAATGAGCAGTTCTTC.

This clone was seen only once. The J gene is TRBJ2-1, the V gene TRBV5-4; D is perhaps TRBD2 (5 bases). This CDR3 contains 15 residues. Germline V gene data show CDR1 as SGHNT and CDR2 as YYREEE (reference sequence). Trimming took 1 base from V and 2 from J, leaving 10 bases between them. Here the CDR3 DNA reads TGTGCCAGCAGCTTGTCAGCGGAAACCTACAATGAGCAGTTCTTC. Protein product: CASSLSAETYNEQFF.

The chain has TRBV20-1 and TRBJ1-4; unclear D gene. V lost 7 bases, J lost 4 bases, and 7 bases lay in between. Germline V gives CDR1 DFQATT, CDR2 SNEGSKA (reference sequence). This CDR3 has 11 residues. This chain's CDR3 is CSGSGNEKLFF. The CDR3 nucleotides are TGCAGTGGGAGCGGTAATGAAAAACTGTTTTTT.

The V and J genes are TRBV20-1 and TRBJ2-1; D gene uncertain. Germline V gene lookup returns CDR1 DFQATT and CDR2 SNEGSKA (reference sequence). This CDR3 comprises 10 residues. The germline V and J ends were trimmed by 4 bases and 6 bases, with 4 bases remaining between them. CDR3 sequence: CSATLNEQFF. In nucleotides, the CDR3 is TGCAGTGCTACCCTCAATGAGCAGTTCTTC.

The chain combines TRBV5-1 with TRBJ2-7; 9 nucleotides line up with TRBD2. CDR3 size: 15 residues. Per the germline V gene, CDR1 is SGHRS and CDR2 is YFSETQ. The junction had 6 bases not matched to a gene; V was cut back by 1 base and J by 4 bases. CDR3 sequence reads: CASSLRAGGPYEQYF. The CDR3 DNA reads as TGCGCCAGCAGCTTGCGGGCGGGAGGGCCTTACGAGCAGTACTTC.

The chain's CDR3 is CASSSGTAALEQYF. In nucleotides, the CDR3 is TGTGCCAGCAGTTCCGGGACAGCCGCCTTAGAGCAGTACTTC. The rearrangement links TRBV6-2 or TRBV6-3 to TRBJ2-7; 7 positions agree with TRBD1. The V segment lost 4 bases and the J segment 7 bases; nucleotides outside the gene matches: 10. Germline-derived CDR1 and CDR2 are MNHEY and SVGEGT. The CDR3 loop spans 14 amino acids.

The chain has TRBV7-2 and TRBJ1-1, with D possibly matching TRBD1 (5 bases). Germline assignment: CDR1 SGHTA and CDR2 FQGNSA. V was shortened by 2 bases and J by 5 bases, with 21 bases between the two germline ends. The CDR3 length is 17 residues. CDR3 nucleotide sequence: TGTGCCAGCAGCTTACTGGTCAGGGCTTTAAGAGTAACTGAAGCTTTCTTT. Translated: CASSLLVRALRVTEAFF.

This clone came up a few times. The rearrangement uses TRBV6-2 or TRBV6-3 and TRBJ1-5; maybe TRBD1 (6 bases). The length of the CDR3 is 14 residues. The ends were cut back, 6 bases at V and 0 bases at J, with 9 bases in the middle. Per the germline V gene, CDR1 is MNHEY and CDR2 is SVGEGT. The CDR3 coding sequence is TGTGCCAGCAGCAGGGGATATAGCAATCAGCCCCAGCATTTT. This translates into CASSRGYSNQPQHF.

The V gene is TRBV3-1 (or the pseudogene TRBV3-2), the J gene TRBJ2-3; 9 nucleotides align to TRBD2. Germline CDR1 reads LGHDT; CDR2 reads YNNKEL (reference sequence). This CDR3 has 17 amino acids. J lost 5 bases, V lost 0 bases, and 9 bases had no gene match. In DNA, the CDR3 is TGTGCCAGCAGCCAAGATTGGTCTAGCGGGAAAGGAGATACGCAGTATTTT. Translating gives CASSQDWSSGKGDTQYF.

The chain employs TRBV20-1 and TRBJ1-5; a weak D match, TRBD1 (6 bases). The CDR3 contains 15 residues. Germline CDR1 DFQATT, CDR2 SNEGSKA (reference sequence). V lost 3 bases and J 7 bases, leaving 19 bases between the germline ends. The DNA of the CDR3 is TGCAGTGCTAGTCAGGGGTCCGCCCTCGGGCAGCCCCAGCATTTT. This gives the protein CSASQGSALGQPQHF.